Sequencing of this T cell receptor (beta chain) was carried out in a study of T cells in Graves' hyperthyroidism and ophthalmopathy (dated by TCRdb to 2018 to 2020). Broadly, across the study: To identify TCR V-J signatures that set the groups apart, the researchers used a discovery cohort of more than 95 patients, made up of 40 to 45 with Graves' ophthalmopathy and some 60 with stable Graves' hyperthyroidism. Prospective prediction of ophthalmopathy was tested in an independent validation cohort consisting of fewer than 20 hyperthyroidism patients and around 17 patients who later progressed to ophthalmopathy. For training and testing, the 100 or so patients in the discovery cohort were randomly divided in a 7:3 ratio. The study also compared thyroid tissue and blood T-cell repertoires from five or six Graves' hyperthyroidism patients. After blood sampling, hyperthyroidism patients were treated with methimazole at a starting dose of 30 mg daily, and ophthalmopathy patients were treated with high-dose intravenous methylprednisolone. The paper reports TCR Vbeta CDR3 sequencing of approximately 140 peripheral blood samples: under 45 ophthalmopathy, fewer than 80 hyperthyroidism and around 17 progressor patients.

In this sample, this clonotype turned up many times. It lacks a known antigen. Base qualities are not provided; no much larger clone lies one nucleotide away. Graves' hyperthyroidism was defined as stable when no progression to ophthalmopathy occurred over 18 months of follow-up. Hyperthyroidism patients were aged 18 to 65 years and newly diagnosed, with disease duration of less than 2 months. Patients with uncontrolled infections, other autoimmune diseases, pregnancy or lactation were excluded. Diagnoses were based on clinical symptoms, serum thyroxine and TRAb, thyroid ultrasound and orbital computed tomography. Trizol reagent was used to extract total RNA, and RNA quality was then checked on an Agilent 2100 Bioanalyzer. From the germline V gene, CDR1 is MDHEN and CDR2 is SYDVKM. V is cut back by 4 bases and J by 0 bases, with 3 bases in the junction unmatched. Including the terminal cysteine and phenylalanine, the CDR3 comprises 16 residues. Only CDR3 DNA is held: 48 bases, read in frame from base 1.

Broader findings and caveats from the paper: Most expanded thyroid clonotypes (frequency above 0.001) were also found in blood, which suggests that blood repertoires may mirror thyroid immune responses. No statistical method was used to fix the sample size in advance, and group allocation was not hidden from the investigators. In validation, the model predicted progression to ophthalmopathy with roughly 70% sensitivity and over 72% specificity, a median of 6.5 months before onset. In cross-validation, a model built on a 13 V-J signature told ophthalmopathy apart from stable hyperthyroidism with approximately 90% sensitivity and roughly 82% specificity, and in testing the same model reached 80%/75%.

The TCR beta CDR3 regions were amplified from RNA transcripts. The first round of RT-PCR for the TCR CDR3 was performed with the HTBI primer set and the Qiagen OneStep RT-PCR kit. The libraries were constructed in a second round of multiplex PCR and then size-selected and purified. Paired-end sequencing of the libraries was performed with 100 bp reads on an Illumina HiSeq2000. Per the source publication's procedure: Raw data were processed with SOAPnuke, discarding reads with adapters, uncalled bases, mean Phred below 15, or no exact constant-primer or identifier match. High-quality paired reads were merged with COPE v1.2.5, and unique nucleotide sequences were defined as clonotypes. MiTCR v1.1 was used to align clonotypes to the IMGT TRBV, TRBD and TRBJ reference segments. Analysis was restricted to V-J combinations with a frequency above 0.0001, which covered about 99% of repertoires. The TCS score was defined as the ratio of F50 (clonal expansion) to E x V (chaos), calculated using BLOSUM62-based TCRdist between CDR3 peptides within each V-J. Welch's t-statistics and random forest reduced around 520 V-J features to 13, which were used in a naive Bayes classifier (R e1071). Thyroid-blood repertoire similarity was quantified with the Morisita-Horn index. The public reads were run again by TCRdb, first through fastp at Q25 and then through MiXCR, and only productive beta chains were kept. Rows are unified per CDR3 protein, each entry keeping the most common DNA and genes. The authors' filters were not applied to this entry. Here the sample has roughly 93,000 distinct CDR3 sequences; roughly 40% occur a single time. Of the sample, roughly a tenth falls within the top ten clones.

The sample taken for sequencing was peripheral blood or thyroid tissue (not recorded which). The sequence came from a woman younger than 45 with Graves' hyperthyroidism. The sequence is built from TRBV28 and TRBJ2-6, with 7 bases in between that match TRBD2. The DNA sequence is TGTGCCAGCAGTTCCCTAGCGGACTCTGGGGCCAACGTCCTGACTTTC. Translated, this is CASSSLADSGANVLTF.